The 32 T cell receptor beta chains below all came from one sample that was sequenced in a study of regulatory T cells in long-lasting Graves disease. Time point defined: newly diagnosed GD, antithyroid drugs for less than 3 months. Isolated PBMC RNA provided the starting material for the TCR library. Relying on iRepertoire HTBI primers and Arm-PCR of CDR3 regions, the team built TCR beta libraries. TCRdb used MiXCR to reprocess the multiplex PCR reads, holding one entry per CDR3 protein. In the table there are about 200,000 distinct CDR3 sequences, 15% to 20% of which are singletons. These same data were also listed under a study on T cells in Graves' hyperthyroidism and ophthalmopathy.

Specimen: peripheral blood mononuclear cells (PBMCs), collected at new diagnosis, from a patient treated with antithyroid drugs. Every receptor here comes from a woman aged 25 to 45 with Graves disease.

The V call is TRBV19, the J call TRBJ1-3; 7 positions agree with TRBD1. In germline, CDR1 is LNHDA, CDR2 SQIVND (reference sequence). Losses at the gene ends were 5 bases for V and 0 bases for J; bases not matched to a gene: 4. The CDR3 covers 15 residues. Here the CDR3 DNA reads TGTGCCAGTAGTCCGGGGACAGCCTCTGGAAACACCATATATTTT. Translation gives CASSPGTASGNTIYF. The full variable domain, with the rest looked up from reference TRBV19 and TRBJ1-3, is DGGITQSPKYLFRKEGQNVTLSCEQNLNHDAMYWYRQDPGQGLRLIYYSQIVNDFQKGDIAEGYSVSREKKESFPLTVTSAQKNPTAFYLCASSPGTASGNTIYFGEGSWLTVV.

The V gene is TRBV4-1, the J gene TRBJ2-1; tentative D call: TRBD1 (7 bases). CDR3 length: 15 residues. V dropped 7 bases and J dropped 5 bases, with 18 bases sitting between them. Germline values: CDR1 MGHRA, CDR2 YSYEKL. The CDR3, as DNA: TGCGCCAGCAATCCCCGACAGGGAGGAAACAATGAGCAGTTCTTC. Protein sequence: CASNPRQGGNNEQFF.

The sample holds many counts of this clonotype. This chain links TRBV9 with TRBJ2-2; D is unresolved. Trimming cost V 0 bases and J 1 base, with 10 bases left between them. This CDR3 is built from 16 residues. The germline V gene encodes CDR1 SGDLS and CDR2 YYNGEE. CDR3 DNA sequence: TGTGCCAGCAGCGTAGCCCCCCCCGGGAACACCGGGGAGCTGTTTTTT. As protein: CASSVAPPGNTGELFF.

This clonotype was seen ten or more times. V gene TRBV7-9 combines with J gene TRBJ2-3; D gene ambiguous. Germline CDR1 reads SEHNR; CDR2 reads FQNEAQ (reference sequence). Between the trimmed V and J ends, which lost 5 bases and 3 bases, there was a span of 6 bases. This CDR3 has 12 residues. This chain's CDR3 is CASSQETDTQYF. CDR3 nucleotide sequence: TGTGCCAGCAGCCAAGAGACAGATACGCAGTATTTT.

This clonotype was counted at least ten times. The V call is TRBV7-9, the J call TRBJ2-6, with 7 positions matching TRBD1. This CDR3 is built from 16 residues. Germline lookup yields CDR1 SEHNR and CDR2 FQNEAQ (reference sequence). V was pared by 4 bases and J by 0 bases, with 3 bases of the junction left unmatched. The CDR3 sequence: CASSSDRVSGANVLTF. For the CDR3, the DNA is TGTGCCAGCAGCTCCGACAGGGTCTCTGGGGCCAACGTCCTGACTTTC.

The chain joins TRBV20-1 to TRBJ1-1; 7 bases are a match to TRBD1. The CDR3 runs to 13 residues. Germline values: CDR1 DFQATT, CDR2 SNEGSKA (reference sequence). The V segment lost 5 bases and the J segment 3 bases; nucleotides outside the gene matches: 6. In DNA, the CDR3 is TGCAGTGCTCAGACAGGGTACGACACTGAAGCTTTCTTT. Translation: CSAQTGYDTEAFF.

This clonotype was seen at least ten times. The genes are TRBV6-1 and TRBJ2-1; TRBD2 aligns across 10 bases. The J segment lost 4 bases and the V segment lost 6 bases, leaving 3 bases of the junction unmatched. This CDR3 region has 14 residues. Germline-derived CDR1 and CDR2 are MNHNS and SASEGT. CDR3 region: CASSGLADYNEQFF. CDR3 nucleotides: TGTGCCAGCAGCGGACTAGCGGATTACAATGAGCAGTTCTTC.

This clonotype was observed many times. The genes are TRBV6-1 and TRBJ1-3; D gene ambiguous. The V gene lost 8 bases and the J gene lost 0 bases, with 8 bases spanning the gap. The CDR3 has 13 amino acids. CDR1 is MNHNS and CDR2 is SASEGT in the germline V gene. CDR3 DNA: TGTGCCAGCTCCGCAGCCTCTGGAAACACCATATATTTT. Residues: CASSAASGNTIYF.

This clonotype came up many times. V gene TRBV20-1 combines with J gene TRBJ2-3; D may be TRBD1 (6 bases). The V gene's germline CDR1 is DFQATT and CDR2 SNEGSKA (reference sequence). This CDR3 is built from 13 residues. V was trimmed by 6 bases and J by 4 bases, leaving 14 bases between them. The CDR3 spells CSATPGQPDTQYF. CDR3 DNA: TGCAGTGCAACCCCCGGACAGCCAGATACGCAGTATTTT.

This chain connects TRBV10-1 to TRBJ2-5; D might be TRBD1 or TRBD2, each matching 5 bases. The CDR3 consists of 12 residues. The V end lost 5 bases, the J end lost 5 bases, and 9 bases lay between the germline ends. From germline, CDR1 is WNHNN and CDR2 SYGVQD (reference sequence). CDR3 DNA sequence: TGCGCCAGCAGTTGGGACGGGGAGACCCAGTACTTC. Translating gives CASSWDGETQYF.

V is TRBV12-3 or TRBV12-4 and J is TRBJ1-2; weak D call: TRBD1 (6 bases). There are 13 residues in the CDR3. The V end lost 4 bases, the J end lost 7 bases, and 13 bases lay between the germline ends. CDR3 region: CASSSSGAGGYTF. The CDR3 DNA sequence: TGTGCCAGCAGTTCCTCAGGGGCAGGTGGCTACACCTTC.

This clonotype has a count of ten or more. V usage is TRBV28 and J usage is TRBJ2-1; 7 bases are a match to TRBD2. The CDR3 sequence is 14 residues long. Germline trimming cut 7 bases from V and 1 base from J; bases unmatched to any gene: 4. Germline V gene data show CDR1 as MDHEN and CDR2 as SYDVKM. The CDR3 sequence is CASNLAGSYNEQFF. CDR3 DNA: TGTGCCAGCAACTTAGCGGGTTCCTACAATGAGCAGTTCTTC.

The CDR3 loop reads CASSEGRELQETQYF. The CDR3 nucleotides are TGTGCCAGCAGTGAGGGCAGAGAACTCCAAGAGACCCAGTACTTC. The V call is TRBV2, the J call TRBJ2-5, with D unresolved. Germline values: CDR1 SNHLY, CDR2 FYNNEI. This CDR3 contains 15 residues. Trimming shortened V by 3 bases and J by 1 base, and 12 bases separated the two germline ends.

Concerning this clonotype itself: This sequence is one base from a far larger clone and is likely a read error. The chain is built from TRBV6-1 and TRBJ2-7; D is tentatively TRBD1 or TRBD2 (5 bases each). CDR3 length equals 14 residues. CDR1 and CDR2 from the germline V gene are MNHNS and SASEGT. V was trimmed by 4 bases and J by 3 bases, leaving 13 bases between them. DNA of the CDR3: TGTGCCAGCAGTGGGGGGACGAGCCACTACGAGCAGTACTTC. Translating it yields CASSGGTSHYEQYF.

This clonotype showed up many times. V and J are TRBV28 and TRBJ2-1, with D perhaps matching TRBD2 (8 bases). The germline V gene has CDR1 MDHEN and CDR2 SYDVKM. V dropped 5 bases and J dropped 0 bases, with 23 bases sitting between them. The CDR3 covers 19 residues. The CDR3 DNA follows: TGTGCCAGCAGTCCAGGGGGACTAGGGGCCTTGACCTCCTACAATGAGCAGTTCTTC. Translated, it gives CASSPGGLGALTSYNEQFF.

This chain joins TRBV6-1 and TRBJ2-7; tentative D call: TRBD1 (5 bases). Trimming removed 6 bases from V and 3 bases from J, with 9 bases in between. This CDR3 region has 12 residues. Germline loops: CDR1 MNHNS, CDR2 SASEGT. The CDR3 spells CASSETGYEQYF. The CDR3 nucleotides read TGTGCCAGCAGCGAAACAGGCTACGAGCAGTACTTC.

This chain joins TRBV5-1 and TRBJ2-1; D is tentatively TRBD1 or TRBD2 (5 bases each). This CDR3 contains 15 residues. Germline CDR1 reads SGHRS; CDR2 reads YFSETQ. Trimming pared 3 bases from V and 5 bases from J, leaving 15 bases between. This CDR3 reads CASSWGSYTNNEQFF. The CDR3 DNA sequence: TGCGCCAGCAGCTGGGGGAGCTACACCAACAATGAGCAGTTCTTC.

This clonotype appeared many times. The chain employs TRBV6-1 and TRBJ2-3, with 7 bases matching TRBD1. J lost 3 bases, V lost 5 bases, and 14 bases had no gene match. CDR1 is MNHNS, CDR2 SASEGT, per germline. The CDR3 is 17 residues long. CDR3 sequence reads: CASSPRGPSTSTDTQYF. CDR3 bases: TGTGCCAGCAGTCCTAGGGGGCCGTCCACCAGTACAGATACGCAGTATTTT.

In its sample, this clonotype was seen many times. This rearrangement joins TRBV12-3 or TRBV12-4 to TRBJ1-2, with D unresolved. V was pared by 5 bases and J by 2 bases, with 18 bases between. The CDR3 is 16 residues long. The CDR3 reads CASSPLRRSGNYGYTF. The CDR3 region has the DNA TGTGCCAGCAGTCCCCTTAGGCGGTCCGGCAACTATGGCTACACCTTC.

V gene TRBV30 combines with J gene TRBJ2-3, with D unclear. The CDR3 is 14 residues long. Trimming cost V 3 bases and J 2 bases, with 12 bases left between them. Germline-derived CDR1 and CDR2 are GTSNPN and SVGIG (reference sequence). The CDR3 sequence: CAWSVRFLTDTQYF. As DNA, the CDR3 is TGTGCCTGGAGCGTACGGTTCCTCACAGATACGCAGTATTTT.

This clonotype was counted ten times or more. V usage is TRBV19 and J usage is TRBJ2-5; D gene uncertain. The germline CDR1 and CDR2 sequences are LNHDA and SQIVND (reference sequence). Deletions cut 7 bases from V and 1 base from J, with 16 bases between. The CDR3 totals 15 residues. CDR3 loop: CASTIGQASQETQYF. In DNA form, the CDR3 reads TGTGCCAGTACCATAGGTCAGGCAAGCCAAGAGACCCAGTACTTC.

The chain uses TRBV4-1 and TRBJ2-2; 8 positions match TRBD1. The CDR3 loop spans 17 amino acids. Germline CDR1 is MGHRA and CDR2 is YSYEKL. Trimming removed 1 base from V and 7 bases from J; junction bases left unmatched: 11. CDR3 sequence reads: CASSQAQGRGPGGELFF. The CDR3 coding sequence is TGCGCCAGCAGCCAAGCTCAGGGCAGGGGGCCGGGCGGGGAGCTGTTTTTT.

There are a few counts of this clonotype. The chain employs TRBV2 and TRBJ2-1; D unclear. The germline V gene has CDR1 SNHLY and CDR2 FYNNEI. V was trimmed by 4 bases and J by 2 bases, leaving 12 bases between them. The length of the CDR3 is 15 residues. The CDR3 coding sequence is TGTGCCAGCAGTGGACTTATCGCCCCCTACAATGAGCAGTTCTTC. It is translated as CASSGLIAPYNEQFF.

Comments on this clonotype: A read error may explain this, as a much larger clone is one base away. This rearrangement joins TRBV20-1 to TRBJ2-7; no firm D call. The CDR3 has 13 amino acids. Germline V gene lookup returns CDR1 DFQATT and CDR2 SNEGSKA (reference sequence). CDR3 DNA: TGCAGTGCTAGTGAAGGGATATCCTGCGAGCAGTACTTC. This sequence encodes CSASEGISCEQYF.

This clonotype was seen more than once but under ten times. This chain joins TRBV6-4 and TRBJ1-1; perhaps TRBD1 as D (5 bases). Trimming cost V 0 bases and J 0 bases, with 5 bases left between them. The CDR3 has 14 residues. Germline loops: CDR1 MRHNA, CDR2 SNTAGT. The CDR3 coding sequence is TGTGCCAGCAGTGACTCAGGGGTGAACACTGAAGCTTTCTTT. Translated: CASSDSGVNTEAFF.

A word on this clonotype: This may be a read error, as it is one base from a much larger clone. The rearrangement links TRBV5-5 to TRBJ2-6; possibly TRBD1 for D (6 bases). The CDR3 is made up of 16 amino acids. The germline V gene has CDR1 SGHKS and CDR2 YYEKEE (reference sequence). The CDR3 loop reads CASSLTGQSGANVLAF. The CDR3 bases are TGTGCCAGCAGCTTAACAGGACAGTCTGGGGCCAACGTCCTGGCTTTC. The full variable domain, with the rest looked up from reference TRBV5-5 and TRBJ2-6, is DAGVTQSPTHLIKTRGQQVTLRCSPISGHKSVSWYQQVLGQGPQFIFQYYEKEERGRGNFPDRFSARQFPNYSSELNVNALLLGDSALYLCASSLTGQSGANVLAFGAGSRLTVL.

In this sample, this clonotype turned up many times. J is TRBJ1-5 and V is TRBV2; 10 bases align to TRBD1. Germline-derived CDR1 and CDR2 are SNHLY and FYNNEI. J lost 7 bases, V lost 6 bases, and 6 bases had no gene match. This CDR3 spans 14 amino acids. DNA of the CDR3: TGTGCCAGCAGGGCGGGACAGGGGAACCAGCCCCAGCATTTT. Protein: CASRAGQGNQPQHF.

This clonotype was observed a few times. The chain uses TRBV20-1 and TRBJ2-7; 9 nucleotides agree with TRBD2. V gave up 3 bases and J gave up 1 base; unmatched junction bases: 4. This CDR3 is built from 14 residues. Per the germline V gene, CDR1 is DFQATT and CDR2 is SNEGSKA (reference sequence). Here the CDR3 reads CSASGLAGSYEQYF. DNA for the CDR3: TGCAGTGCTAGCGGCCTAGCGGGATCCTACGAGCAGTACTTC.

CDR3 nucleotide sequence: TGTGCCAGCAGCCTCCAGGGGCTAGTAAAGGGGGAGACCCAGTACTTC. Translating gives CASSLQGLVKGETQYF. The chain carries TRBV7-2 and TRBJ2-5; weak D call: TRBD1 (6 bases). CDR1 and CDR2 (germline): SGHTA, FQGNSA. This CDR3 has 16 amino acids. The ends were cut back, 5 bases at V and 5 bases at J, with 21 bases in the middle.

This clonotype was observed at least ten times. The V and J genes are TRBV2 and TRBJ1-5; the D gene is possibly TRBD1 (6 bases). V lost 2 bases, J lost 4 bases, and 15 bases lay in between. This CDR3 is 16 amino acids long. Germline V gives CDR1 SNHLY, CDR2 FYNNEI. This CDR3 reads CASSEITGYRNQPQHF. The CDR3 DNA sequence: TGTGCCAGCAGTGAAATCACAGGGTACCGAAATCAGCCCCAGCATTTT. The variable domain in full, with the rest retrieved from reference TRBV2 and TRBJ1-5, is EPEVTQTPSHQVTQMGQEVILRCVPISNHLYFYWYRQILGQKVEFLVSFYNNEISEKSEIFDDQFSVERPDGSNFTLKIRSTKLEDSAMYFCASSEITGYRNQPQHFGDGTRLSIL.

A few counts support this clonotype. The V call is TRBV20-1, the J call TRBJ1-5; D not resolved. The germline CDR1 and CDR2 sequences are DFQATT and SNEGSKA (reference sequence). The CDR3 has 13 amino acids. V lost 2 bases to trimming and J lost 3 bases, with 8 bases between them. The CDR3 nucleotides read TGCAGTGCTAGACGCACGGCCAATCAGCCCCAGCATTTT. This gives the protein CSARRTANQPQHF.

This clonotype was observed once. V is TRBV12-3 or TRBV12-4 and J is TRBJ2-5; the D gene is possibly TRBD2 (6 bases). The J call may be wrong; the DNA end is better matched by TRBJ2-1. The CDR3 spans 15 residues. CDR3 nucleotide sequence: TGTGCCAGCAGTTTCGATCGCGGGACCCACAATGAGCAGTTCTTC. Translation: CASSFDRGTHNEQFF.